This is a list of T cell receptor beta chains from one sample in a study of shared clonotypes between healthy human individuals. Some clones are missing from TCRdb's copy, which holds only in-frame ones; the method was immunoSEQ multiplex PCR. Of over 950,000 clones in the sample, approximately 80% are singletons; the top ten hold approximately 0.95%. Sequencing was carried out using memory CD4+ T cells from PBMCs. These receptors were taken from a man between 18 and 35 years old in good health. Some clones in this sample may be carry-over from other donors' samples. Each CDR3 is given with its conserved first and last residue. Clone size, where shown, is once, few, many, or a class for clones that have expanded.

clone size,V gene,CDR3 protein
-,TRBV2,CASRVSAGGPRSYNEQFF
-,TRBV11-3,CASSPSTGTDTQYF
-,TRBV6-1,CASKRDRSYNEQFF
few,TRBV10-2,CASKRVAGPYEQYF
-,TRBV29-1,CSVEPPEETQYF
-,TRBV30,CAWGTSGRYYEQYF
once,TRBV14,CASSLRYPGGTDTQYF
few,TRBV15,CATSREYGGETQYF
-,TRBV2,CASSVTGQSPLHF
-,TRBV11-2,CASSLSGLAGGSDTQYF
-,TRBV7-2,CASSSQRGLGTDTQYF
-,TRBV5-8,CASSRTSGAYNEQFF
-,TRBV11-3,CASSLRGGASTDTQYF
-,TRBV5-1,CASSLRQGAEAFF
-,TRBV5-1,CASSLQGHPDTQYF
-,TRBV7-2,CASSPGTLGPYEQYF
-,TRBV30,CAWSPLTYNEQFF
-,TRBV10-1,CASSRGMNTEAFF
once,TRBV7-9,CASSSDSPRNTGELFF
-,TRBV7-2,CASSLGRGVTLGETQYF
-,TRBV9,CASSPQRGGLNTEAFF
-,TRBV20-1,CSARVPGGYTF
-,TRBV5-1,CASSTLAGEANEQFF
-,TRBV2,CASRFELGTEAFF
-,TRBV11-2,CASSTTNRQGGEQYF
-,TRBV7-9,CASGIGSAGYTF
-,TRBV13,CASSFRTRTTDTQYF
-,TRBV21-1,CASSARGWAGNYGYTF